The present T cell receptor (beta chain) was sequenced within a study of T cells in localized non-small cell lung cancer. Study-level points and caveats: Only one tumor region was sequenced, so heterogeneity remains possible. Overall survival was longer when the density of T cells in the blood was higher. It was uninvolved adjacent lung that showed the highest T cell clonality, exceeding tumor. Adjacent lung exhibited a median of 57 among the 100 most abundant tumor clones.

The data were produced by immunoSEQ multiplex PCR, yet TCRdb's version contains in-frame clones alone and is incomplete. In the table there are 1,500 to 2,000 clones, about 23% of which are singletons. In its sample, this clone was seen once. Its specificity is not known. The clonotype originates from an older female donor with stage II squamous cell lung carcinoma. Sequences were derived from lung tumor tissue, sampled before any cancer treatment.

CDR3 protein: CASKGTGELFF. The CDR3 DNA reads TGTGCCAGTAAAGGCACCGGGGAGCTGTTTTTT. V gene TRBV19 combines with J gene TRBJ2-2; D ambiguous. This CDR3 is 11 amino acids long. Germline V gene lookup returns CDR1 LNHDA and CDR2 SQIVND (reference sequence). V dropped 7 bases and J dropped 4 bases, with 4 bases sitting between them.